This T cell receptor beta chain was recorded in a study of blood T cells in healthy people across ages (dated by TCRdb to the mid-2010s). For context, the study as a whole: In model experiments, roughly one uniquely barcoded TCR beta cDNA molecule per two T cells was captured by template switching. The study measured age-related changes in TCR beta repertoire diversity using deep sequencing normalized with unique cDNA molecular identifiers. Donors were grouped into four age groups: young (average roughly 17 years), middle-aged (39), aged (62) and long-lived (approximately 81). Using the same blood draw, the study looked at two additional independent replicas of 1 million unique cDNA reads for two donors, one aged 18 to 30 and the other aged 80 or older.

The method behind the library was 5' RACE. Sequencing was carried out with an Illumina HiSeq 2500. A second PCR of about 7 to 12 cycles was performed with a sample-barcoded 5' primer and a J-beta primer mix. A unique molecular identifier was introduced onto each TCR beta cDNA molecule by a template-switch 5' adaptor carrying 12 random nucleotides. Each sample yielded at least 3 million CDR3-containing paired-end reads. All of the RNA was converted into first-strand cDNA using the Mint cDNA synthesis kit, with a TRBC-specific oligonucleotide serving as the primer. All cDNA was treated with uracil-DNA glycosylase and then went through a first 18-cycle PCR with the universal primers M1SS and BC2_uni_R. Per the source publication's procedure: For normalization, 1 million high-quality reads were randomly selected from each sample, with every read carrying a distinct molecular identifier. Instead of being binned into consensus sequences, reads that shared molecular identifiers were thrown out. MiTCR, run with a Q25 quality threshold and the strictest error-elimination algorithm, handled CDR3 identification, clonotype clustering and error correction. A nonparametric unseen species model using Euler transformation provided a lower-bound estimate of total TCR beta diversity. TCRdb ran its own pipeline on the public reads, namely fastp trimming at Q25 and MiXCR clone calling, and kept in-frame beta chains. Here each entry gathers all rows of one CDR3 protein and keeps the most common genes and DNA. These V and J calls originate from TCRdb's pipeline instead of the authors' own analysis. The sample has 800,000 or so distinct CDR3 sequences on record, roughly 25% of them singletons. Under 4% of the sample belongs to the ten largest clones.

In regard to this clonotype: It has no known antigen specificity. No base-level quality is on record; no much larger clone is a single base apart.

Donors were a few dozen systemically healthy Caucasian individuals from Russia aged roughly 6 to 90 years. Around 10 milliliters of peripheral blood were drawn from each donor into EDTA-treated Vacutainer tubes. Ficoll-Paque density-gradient centrifugation was used to isolate PBMCs, with at least 6 million obtained per sample. Trizol reagent was used to extract total RNA from PBMCs, with at least 6 micrograms per sample. For every donor, an aliquot of PBMCs went through flow cytometry to measure the percentages of naive CD45RAhigh/CD27high T cells. Points the paper makes about the study in general: Conclusive comparison of naive and antigen-experienced compartments was prevented by the profiling of bulk unsorted PBMCs. Estimates of total diversity based on one million sequenced T cells were considered lower bounds and underestimates. Because the CMV infection status of the donors was unknown, age-related changes in expanded clonotypes may potentially have been confounded. As age increased, observed TCR beta diversity per million T cells dropped in a roughly linear way, and a significant reduction was already evident by age 40. The long-lived group showed more naive CD4+ T cells, fewer expanded clones and increased TCR diversity than the aged group, suggesting age selection. The percentage of naive T cells measured by flow cytometry correlated strongly with observed TCR beta diversity.

From its cysteine to its phenylalanine, the CDR3 spans 18 amino acids. Only the CDR3 region is kept as DNA, spanning 54 bases read in frame from base 1. From a lookup of the germline V gene, CDR1 and CDR2 are MRHNA and SNTAGT. V and J are truncated by 5 bases and 0 bases respectively, leaving an intervening sequence of 20 bases. A further study also used this sample, focusing on T cells of mothers and their children. The second study's paper adds: The donors were nine systemically healthy Caucasian individuals, made up of three mothers and their six children. cDNA synthesis consumed the entire amount of extracted RNA, loaded at approximately 1.6 ug RNA in each 15 ul reaction. In the second PCR, the M1S primer added sample barcodes and 2-4 random nucleotides. Each mother yielded over 8 million TCR beta CDR3 reads and each child some 3 million reads. Thymic selection shapes the output of TCR recombination in a similar way in related and unrelated pairs, and inherited differences have a minor effect. Normalized repertoire overlap in related mother-child pairs was always slightly higher than in unrelated mother-child pairs, but the difference was never significant. With a sensitivity of approximately 100 clones per million clonotypes, no persistent microchimeric T cell clones were detected. In the study, deep NGS was used to compare the TCR beta repertoires of mothers and children, and features distinguishing related mother-child pairs from unrelated individuals were sought. The mean age was around 40 +/- 4 years for the mothers and 11 +/- 4 years for the children. After adapter ligation was performed with NEBNext reagents, the libraries were sequenced on an Illumina HiSeq 2000 with 100+100 nt paired-end reads. Mother and child libraries were prepared a month apart and sequenced in separate runs to prevent cross-contamination. Each donor had between roughly 450,000 and 2,300,000 distinct TCR beta clonotypes identified. Naive TCR beta clonotypes were estimated from low-frequency clonotypes matched to each donor's FACS-determined naive share, without sorting.

The clonotype comes from a boy under 18 in good health. Here the chain combines TRBV6-4 and TRBJ2-1; TRBD2 is a possible D gene, resting on 5 matching bases. The sequenced sample was blood. DNA sequence: TGTGCCAGCAGTCAGGCCCCGGCTGTCAGCGGCTCCTACAATGAGCAGTTCTTC. The encoded protein is CASSQAPAVSGSYNEQFF.